The following is a TCR beta chain sequence with its context. The antigen is undetermined. There are 15 residues in the CDR3. Between the trimmed V and J ends, which lost 1 base and 3 bases, there was a span of 14 bases. Germline values: CDR1 DFQATT, CDR2 SNEGSKA (reference sequence). These data are taken from a study of CD8 T cells in ankylosing spondylitis. Broader study findings: A TCR beta motif made of fewer than 10 highly homologous variants seemed typical of ankylosing spondylitis blood.

TCRdb recomputed calls from the 5' RACE reads with MiXCR, one row per CDR3 protein. The table records 200,000 to 300,000 distinct CDR3 sequences, more than 20% of them present only once. The clonotype originates from a male donor with ankylosing spondylitis or in good health (not recorded which). Sequenced material: blood, either unsorted or a sorted T cell fraction (not recorded which). The gene calls are TRBV20-1 and TRBJ2-3, with D perhaps TRBD1 (6 bases). The CDR3 DNA reads as TGCAGTGCTAGAGTCTGGACAGAGGCGACAGATACGCAGTATTTT. It yields the protein CSARVWTEATDTQYF.